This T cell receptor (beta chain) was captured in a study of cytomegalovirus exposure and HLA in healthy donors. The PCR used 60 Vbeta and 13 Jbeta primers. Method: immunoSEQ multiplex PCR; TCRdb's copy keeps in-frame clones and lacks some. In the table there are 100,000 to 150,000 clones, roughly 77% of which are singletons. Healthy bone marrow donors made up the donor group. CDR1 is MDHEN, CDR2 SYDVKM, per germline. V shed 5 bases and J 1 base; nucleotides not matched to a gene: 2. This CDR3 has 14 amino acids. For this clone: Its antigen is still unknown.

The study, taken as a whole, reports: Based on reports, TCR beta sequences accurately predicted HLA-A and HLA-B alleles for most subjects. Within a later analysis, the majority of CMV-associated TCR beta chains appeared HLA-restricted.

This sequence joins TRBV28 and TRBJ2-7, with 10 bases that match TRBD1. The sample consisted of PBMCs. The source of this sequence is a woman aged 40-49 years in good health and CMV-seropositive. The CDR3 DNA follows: TGTGCCAGCAGTAAGGGACAGGGGTCCTACGAGCAGTACTTC. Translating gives CASSKGQGSYEQYF.